The rows below give T cell receptor beta chains drawn from one sample of a study of beta chain features in type 1 diabetes. Measured with immunoSEQ multiplex PCR; TCRdb has only the in-frame clones, and not every one. The table lists 150,000 to 190,000 clones, over 8.5% of them singletons. Specimen: central memory CD4+ T cells from blood. The receptors stem from a man aged 18 to 29 in good health. CDR3s include the opening cysteine and the closing phenylalanine or tryptophan. Not every row has a clone size; where given, it reads once, few, many or a size class.

abundance,v_gene,j_gene,CDR3aa
few,TRBV7-2,TRBJ2-1,CASSLDQSSYNEQFF
few,TRBV28,TRBJ2-5,CASFGSQETQYF
few,TRBV28,TRBJ1-2,CATIRPGQAAWGYGYTF
.,TRBV27,TRBJ2-1,CASITLRLAGDEQFF
.,TRBV19,TRBJ1-1,CASSPRDRRVAFF
.,TRBV30,TRBJ1-5,CAWSVNRPEKSNQPQHF
few,TRBV30,TRBJ1-6,CAWKGQYNSPLHF
few,TRBV29-1,TRBJ2-1,CSVEGLAGAQSSYNEQFF
.,TRBV11-3,TRBJ2-1,CASSLEGTGLYNEQFF
few,TRBV5-1,TRBJ1-1,CASSLIATEAFF
few,TRBV5-1,TRBJ2-2,CASNSGTRGPRTPGELFF
.,TRBV15,TRBJ2-7,CATSRVDEQYF
.,TRBV18,TRBJ1-1,CASSPPKKGATEAFF
once,TRBV7-2,TRBJ1-1,CASSSQTRTDMNTEAFF
.,TRBV4-1,TRBJ1-2,CASSQPGTAPYGYTF
few,TRBV29-1,TRBJ2-1,CSVGQGGYYNEQFF
.,TRBV28,TRBJ1-1,CASSLRGRSTEAFF
few,TRBV7-9,TRBJ1-2,CASSLAGQGVSGYTF
many,TRBV10-3,TRBJ2-5,CAIRPSTPQETQYF
.,TRBV16,TRBJ2-2,CASSQSFTGELFF
few,TRBV2,TRBJ1-2,CASSRKEAATGGYTF
.,TRBV5-1,TRBJ2-3,CASSLTSGNADTQYF
.,TRBV7-8,TRBJ1-6,CASSSTGDVYNSPLHF
few,TRBV29-1,TRBJ1-1,CSVGPRDTDTEAFF
few,TRBV5-1,TRBJ2-5,CASSFPGGGQETQYF
few,TRBV4-3,TRBJ2-7,CASSQDLQGDDEQYF
few,TRBV19,TRBJ2-3,CASSPGNTDTQYF
few,TRBV28,TRBJ2-3,CASSLAGVDTQYF
.,TRBV7-2,TRBJ1-5,CASSQDRGGQPQHF
.,TRBV29-1,TRBJ1-2,CTRIRYGYTF
.,TRBV4-2,TRBJ2-6,CASGDFAHSGANVLTF
few,TRBV25-1,TRBJ1-2,CASGQGYYGYTF
.,TRBV5-1,TRBJ2-3,CASNEPGLATDTQYF
few,TRBV7-7,TRBJ2-5,CASSPGVAGLRRETQYF
.,TRBV7-2,TRBJ2-4,CASSLYRGSKTKNIQYF
few,TRBV2,TRBJ2-2,CASRADRGHDTGELFF
.,TRBV7-3,TRBJ2-4,CASSLNSPGPLAKNIQYF
.,TRBV5-1,TRBJ1-3,CASSLDNTIYF
.,TRBV15,TRBJ1-5,CATSRVGSNQPQHF